This passage covers 26 T cell receptor beta chains from one sample sequenced in a study of Ad26.COV2.S vaccination and SARS-CoV-2 variants. Treatment described: around 19 received Ad26.COV2.S at low or high dose, single or two shots; about 5 received placebo; per-sample allocation not given. Following the first vaccine or placebo injection, samples were taken on day 63. Assay used: immunoSEQ multiplex PCR; TCRdb lists only in-frame clones, some missing. The sample includes about 400,000 clones, 83% of them seen just once. The specimen was peripheral blood, collected in a trial of Ad26.COV2.S vaccine versus placebo. The origin of the receptors is a person between 18 and 65 years old who received the Ad26.COV2.S COVID-19 vaccine or a placebo.

The chain has TRBV7-3 and TRBJ1-2, with 8 bases that match TRBD1. The length of the CDR3 is 13 residues. With 5 bases clipped from V and 7 bases from J, the junction kept 6 bases outside the gene matches. Germline loops: CDR1 SGHTA, CDR2 FQGTGA. As DNA, the CDR3 is TGTGCCAGCAGCGCACAGGGGGGAAGTGGCTACACCTTC. Translation: CASSAQGGSGYTF. Using reference TRBV7-3 and TRBJ1-2 for the parts outside the CDR3, the full variable domain is GAGVSQTPSNKVTEKGKYVELRCDPISGHTALYWYRQSLGQGPEFLIYFQGTGAADDSGLPNDRFFAVRPEGSVSTLKIQRTERGDSAVYLCASSAQGGSGYTFGSGTRLTVV.

The chain joins TRBV15 to TRBJ2-7; no clear D. The V end was cut by 3 bases, the J end by 4 bases, with 13 bases between. The CDR3 extends over 14 amino acids. Germline V gene data show CDR1 as LNHNV and CDR2 as YYDKDF (reference sequence). The CDR3 protein is CATSSSTLGYEQYF. The CDR3 region has the DNA TGTGCCACCAGCAGTAGTACCCTCGGGTACGAGCAGTACTTC.

The genes are TRBV19 and TRBJ2-2, with D possibly matching TRBD1 (6 bases). CDR1 is LNHDA, CDR2 SQIVND, per germline (reference sequence). Deletions cut 1 base from V and 8 bases from J, with 11 bases between. This CDR3 comprises 14 residues. The CDR3 sequence: CASSIGGLIGELFF. The CDR3 nucleotides are TGTGCCAGTAGTATAGGGGGGCTCATTGGGGAGCTGTTTTTT.

The chain's CDR3 is CASSPLGTSGERDEQFF. The CDR3 DNA is TGTGCCAGCAGTCCACTCGGGACTAGCGGAGAGAGGGATGAGCAGTTCTTC. The chain combines TRBV6-6 with TRBJ2-1; TRBD2 aligns across 11 bases. CDR3 size: 17 residues. V shed 5 bases and J 8 bases; nucleotides not matched to a gene: 14. Germline lookup yields CDR1 MNHNY and CDR2 SVGAGI (reference sequence).

The V call is TRBV18, the J call TRBJ2-7; 9 positions match TRBD2. After removal of 5 bases from V and 2 bases from J, the junction contained 4 bases not matched to a gene. Germline-derived CDR1 and CDR2 are KGHSH and LQKENI. This CDR3 is 14 amino acids long. This CDR3 is CASSASGDTYEQYF. CDR3 sequence (DNA): TGTGCCAGCTCAGCTAGCGGGGATACCTACGAGCAGTACTTC. Together with reference TRBV18 and TRBJ2-7, the CDR3 gives the full variable domain: NAGVMQNPRHLVRRRGQEARLRCSPMKGHSHVYWYRQLPEEGLKFMVYLQKENIIDESGMPKERFSAEFPKEGPSILRIQQVVRGDSAAYFCASSASGDTYEQYFGPGTRLTVT.

The V and J genes are TRBV5-1 and TRBJ1-2, with a weak D call TRBD1 (6 bases). Trimming shortened V by 7 bases and J by 3 bases, and 13 bases separated the two germline ends. Germline V gives CDR1 SGHRS, CDR2 YFSETQ. There are 13 residues in the CDR3. CDR3 in DNA: TGCGCCAGCGGGCAGGGGCAAGACTATGGCTACACCTTC. The encoded protein is CASGQGQDYGYTF.

CDR3 region: CASSLGQGNGYTF. The CDR3 bases are TGCGCCAGCAGCTTGGGACAGGGTAATGGCTACACCTTC. The chain employs TRBV5-1 and TRBJ1-2; 7 positions match TRBD1. The CDR3 spans 13 residues. Germline CDR1 SGHRS, CDR2 YFSETQ. Trimming at V came to 0 bases and at J to 6 bases, leaving 2 bases not matched to a gene.

V is TRBV5-1 and J is TRBJ2-7, with D unclear. V was shortened by 2 bases and J by 6 bases, with 18 bases between the two germline ends. Per the germline V gene, CDR1 is SGHRS and CDR2 is YFSETQ. CDR3 length: 15 residues. CDR3 sequence (DNA): TGCGCCAGCAGCTTCCAGACGGATATCCTAGGCGAGCAGTACTTC. This gives the protein CASSFQTDILGEQYF.

Comments on this clone: Other DNA sequences of this sample code for an identical CDR3. This chain connects TRBV7-3 to TRBJ2-3; D might be TRBD1 (5 bases). V lost 1 base to trimming and J lost 3 bases, with 11 bases between them. Per the germline V gene, CDR1 is SGHTA and CDR2 is FQGTGA. The CDR3 covers 15 residues. The CDR3 DNA reads as TGTGCCAGCAGCTTAAAGGGGCGAGTGACAGATACGCAGTATTTT. It codes for CASSLKGRVTDTQYF.

The V call is TRBV12-3 or TRBV12-4, the J call TRBJ2-5, with D tentatively TRBD1 or TRBD2 (6 bases each). Trimming shortened V by 8 bases and J by 2 bases, and 9 bases separated the two germline ends. There are 12 residues in the CDR3. Here the CDR3 reads CASRGPQETQYF. CDR3 in DNA: TGTGCCAGCCGGGGGCCTCAAGAGACCCAGTACTTC.

The V gene is TRBV29-1, the J gene TRBJ1-1, with D unclear. Germline assignment: CDR1 SQVTM and CDR2 ANQGSEA. This CDR3 spans 14 amino acids. V shed 7 bases and J shed 2 bases, with 17 bases lying between them. As DNA, the CDR3 is TGCAGCGCGTACCGAGGTGGGATCAACACTGAAGCTTTCTTT. Protein: CSAYRGGINTEAFF.

The genes are TRBV6-5 and TRBJ1-2; D is uncertain. Looked up from germline, CDR1 is MNHEY and CDR2 is SVGAGI. There are 14 residues in the CDR3. Trimming removed 6 bases from V and 4 bases from J, with 15 bases in between. For the CDR3, the DNA is TGTGCCAGCAGACCAGGCCCGCGGGGCTATGGCTACACCTTC. It specifies CASRPGPRGYGYTF.

J is TRBJ2-1 and V is TRBV7-9, with D possibly TRBD2 on 6 matching bases. The V gene's germline CDR1 is SEHNR and CDR2 FQNEAQ (reference sequence). CDR3 size: 15 residues. Trimming removed 5 bases at V and 4 bases at J, with 15 bases between. CDR3 region: CASSTGTPFYNEQFF. CDR3 bases: TGTGCCAGCAGCACCGGGACTCCATTTTACAATGAGCAGTTCTTC.

The J gene is TRBJ2-1, the V gene TRBV19; no clear D gene. Germline-derived CDR1 and CDR2 are LNHDA and SQIVND (reference sequence). V gave up 1 base and J gave up 9 bases, with 13 bases separating them. The CDR3 consists of 14 residues. For the CDR3, the DNA is TGTGCCAGTAGTATAGGGAGACCAAGGATTGAGCAGTTCTTC. Amino acid sequence: CASSIGRPRIEQFF.

The chain couples TRBV6-5 to TRBJ1-6; 7 nucleotides line up with TRBD1. The length of the CDR3 is 15 residues. Germline trimming cut 0 bases from V and 5 bases from J; bases unmatched to any gene: 1. Germline CDR1 reads MNHEY; CDR2 reads SVGAGI. The CDR3 sequence: CASSYSTGNNSPLHF. CDR3 bases: TGTGCCAGCAGTTACTCGACAGGGAATAATTCACCCCTCCACTTT.

This chain links TRBV29-1 with TRBJ1-2; no clear D. The germline V and J ends were trimmed by 5 bases and 8 bases, with 18 bases remaining between them. CDR3 length: 13 amino acids. Germline loops: CDR1 SQVTM, CDR2 ANQGSEA. The CDR3 nucleotides read TGCAGCGTTTCAGTCGGGCCAGATACAGGCTACACCTTC. This encodes CSVSVGPDTGYTF.

This chain uses TRBV5-4 with TRBJ2-3, with TRBD2 matching 11 bases. The CDR3 runs to 16 residues. Germline V gene data show CDR1 as SGHNT and CDR2 as YYREEE (reference sequence). V gave up 0 bases and J gave up 1 base; unmatched junction bases: 1. DNA of the CDR3: TGTGCCAGCAGCTTGGAACTAGCGGGGGGCACAGATACGCAGTATTTT. Translation gives CASSLELAGGTDTQYF.

The count of this clone is one. The chain carries TRBV3-1 (or the pseudogene TRBV3-2) and TRBJ2-5; D is possibly TRBD2 (6 bases). The CDR3 totals 17 residues. CDR1 is LGHDT and CDR2 is YNNKEL in the germline V gene (reference sequence). Trimming removed 0 bases from V and 4 bases from J, with 18 bases in between. The DNA of the CDR3 is TGTGCCAGCAGCCAAGATCGCACAAGCGGGTTCGCAGAGACCCAGTACTTC. It translates to CASSQDRTSGFAETQYF.

J is TRBJ1-2 and V is TRBV4-1; 12 bases agree with TRBD1. V shed 0 bases, J shed 7 bases, and the junction held 6 bases outside the gene matches. Germline V lookup: CDR1 MGHRA, CDR2 YSYEKL. The length of the CDR3 is 16 residues. This CDR3 reads CASSQEGTGGFLGYTF. CDR3 bases: TGCGCCAGCAGCCAAGAGGGGACAGGGGGCTTTCTTGGCTACACCTTC.

The rearrangement links TRBV15 to TRBJ1-2, with D maybe TRBD1 (6 bases). Deletions cut 9 bases from V and 0 bases from J, with 14 bases between. Germline V gene lookup returns CDR1 LNHNV and CDR2 YYDKDF (reference sequence). This CDR3 contains 14 residues. The CDR3 coding sequence is TGTGCCACGCACTCAGGACAGTCTAACTATGGCTACACCTTC. It yields the protein CATHSGQSNYGYTF.

This clone was seen once. This chain uses TRBV11-3 with TRBJ2-7; D is undetermined. The CDR3 is 13 residues long. Trimming took off 5 bases at V and 3 bases at J, with 11 bases between the two ends. Germline CDR1 is SGHNT and CDR2 is YENEEA. CDR3 bases: TGTGCCAGCAGCCGTATCCCCCTCTACGAGCAGTACTTC. This gives the protein CASSRIPLYEQYF.

The gene calls are TRBV15 and TRBJ1-3; a possible D gene is TRBD1 (5 bases). V shed 0 bases and J shed 4 bases, with 10 bases lying between them. Germline V CDR1 and CDR2: LNHNV, YYDKDF (reference sequence). The length of the CDR3 is 15 residues. CDR3 protein: CATSRDIAGGNTIYF. Here the CDR3 DNA reads TGTGCCACCAGCAGAGATATAGCAGGGGGAAACACCATATATTTT.

For this clone: Other DNA sequences in the sample encode the same CDR3. V is TRBV27 and J is TRBJ1-5; no reliable D call. The V gene's germline CDR1 is MNHEY and CDR2 SMNVEV (reference sequence). Deletions cut 3 bases from V and 3 bases from J, with 3 bases between. The CDR3 loop spans 12 amino acids. Written as DNA, the CDR3 is TGTGCCAGCAGTTTCTCCAATCAGCCCCAGCATTTT. It encodes CASSFSNQPQHF.

V usage is TRBV7-3 and J usage is TRBJ2-6; TRBD1 matches 9 bases. The germline V gene encodes CDR1 SGHTA and CDR2 FQGTGA. This CDR3 contains 17 residues. V trimming: 4 bases; J trimming: 1 base; junction bases outside the gene matches: 5. CDR3 sequence reads: CASSSKGTGSGANVLTF. The CDR3 nucleotides read TGTGCCAGCAGCTCAAAAGGGACAGGGTCTGGGGCCAACGTCCTGACTTTC.

This clone was seen more than once but under ten times. The chain carries TRBV3-1 (or the pseudogene TRBV3-2) and TRBJ2-7; no clear D gene. CDR1 and CDR2 from the germline V gene are LGHDT and YNNKEL (reference sequence). V dropped 4 bases and J dropped 8 bases, with 18 bases sitting between them. The CDR3 spans 14 residues. Here the CDR3 reads CASSRSSPDSKQYF. For the CDR3, the DNA is TGTGCCAGCAGCCGCTCTTCCCCCGATTCGAAGCAGTACTTC.

The rearrangement joins TRBV7-2 to TRBJ2-1; D may be TRBD2 (6 bases). Germline V CDR1 and CDR2: SGHTA, FQGNSA. The CDR3 is 15 amino acids. Trimming removed 4 bases at V and 0 bases at J, with 10 bases between. The CDR3 bases are TGTGCCAGCAGCTCCAGACTAGTCTCCTACAATGAGCAGTTCTTC. Translation gives CASSSRLVSYNEQFF. Variable domain in full (rest from reference TRBV7-2 and TRBJ2-1): GAGVSQSPSNKVTEKGKDVELRCDPISGHTALYWYRQSLGQGLEFLIYFQGNSAPDKSGLPSDRFSAERTGGSVSTLTIQRTQQEDSAVYLCASSSRLVSYNEQFFGPGTRLTVL.